This TCR beta chain was sequenced during a study of T cell repertoires in cytomegalovirus infection. Study in general: Researchers turned to recently identified HLA-C-restricted CMV epitopes as well as well-studied HLA-B-restricted ones. Public TCR beta signatures provided an indication of both CMV infection and a matching HLA type. The study, taken as a whole, reports: Carriers of CMV and the relevant HLA type were discriminated by public TCR beta frequency. It was HLA-C-restricted CMV-specific TCR beta clonotypes that dominated the response ex vivo.

With respect to this clonotype: Its antigen is unidentified.

TCRdb recomputed calls from the reads with MiXCR, one row per CDR3 protein. The data hold about 830,000 distinct CDR3 sequences, with 30% to 35% observed a single time. Germline loops: CDR1 SNHLY, CDR2 FYNNEI. Trimming at V came to 4 bases and at J to 10 bases, leaving 10 bases not matched to a gene. This CDR3 has 14 amino acids. The gene calls are TRBV2 and TRBJ2-1; TRBD2 agrees at 7 bases. This TCR derives from a human donor in good health (CMV status not recorded). Some clones in this sample may be carry-over from other donors' samples. The material sequenced was cultured CD8+ T cells from PBMCs, taken from culture after CMV antigen stimulation. The DNA of the CDR3 is TGTGCCAGCAGTGGGGGGACTATGGATATGGAGCAGTTCTTC. It specifies CASSGGTMDMEQFF.